This T cell receptor (beta chain) was documented in a study of blood T cells in healthy people across ages. The germline gives CDR1 SGHRS, CDR2 YFSETQ. This CDR3 spans 14 amino acids. J lost 8 bases, V lost 2 bases, and 7 bases had no gene match. Donor samples were obtained from healthy Caucasian individuals from Russia, aged about 6 to 95. Primed by a sample-barcoded 5' primer and a J-beta primer mix, a second PCR proceeded for about 6 to 12 cycles. Through a template-switch adaptor with 12 random nucleotides, each cDNA molecule received a tag. TCRdb fed the 5' RACE reads into MiXCR, producing one record per CDR3 protein. The table shows about 670,000 distinct CDR3 sequences, with approximately 52% occurring only once. This clonotype was recorded at least ten times. Its target is not known. General study points: Per million T cells, the diversity of TCR beta decreased roughly linearly as age advanced. Comparison with aged donors showed that long-lived donors had more naive CD4+ cells and higher diversity.

This receptor was identified in a woman older than 75 in good health. The chain carries TRBV5-1 and TRBJ1-2; TRBD1 matches at 9 bases. Sequenced input: blood. The CDR3 nucleotides read TGCGCCAGCAGCTTTCAGGGACAGGGTACGGGCTACACCTTC. Translated, it gives CASSFQGQGTGYTF.